The rows below give T cell receptor beta chains drawn from one sample of a study of blood T cell repertoires in COVID-19. TCRdb's copy holds only in-frame clones and misses some; the assay was immunoSEQ multiplex PCR. Among some 300,000 clones, around 90% were seen once, and the ten largest hold approximately 6%. Material for sequencing was peripheral blood. The source of these receptors is a woman aged 50 to 60 with COVID-19, enrolled during active disease. Both conserved end residues are part of each CDR3. Fields, in order: V gene, clone size, D gene, J gene, CDR3 length, CDR3 DNA, CDR3 protein. D genes are given only for firm matches. For some rows the clone size is stated as once, few or many, or as a class when expanded; others skip it.

>TRBV7-3|.|.|TRBJ2-5|15
TGTGCCAGCAGCTTATCCTCGCGGGCTGGGGAGACCCAGTACTTC
CASSLSSRAGETQYF
>TRBV10-1|.|.|TRBJ1-4|13
TGCGCCAGCATCGAGCTAAGATGGGAAAAACTGTTTTTT
CASIELRWEKLFF
>TRBV5-1|.|TRBD2|TRBJ2-7|17
TGCGCCAGCAGCTTGCGGGAGGGACTAGCGGCCTCCTACGAGCAGTACTTC
CASSLREGLAASYEQYF
>TRBV9|.|TRBD1|TRBJ2-1|15
TGTGCCAGCAGCGTAGGGCAGGGGGTTACGAATGAGCAGTTCTTC
CASSVGQGVTNEQFF
>TRBV19|.|.|TRBJ1-2|13
TGTGCCAGTAGTATAGTTGTGGAGCATGGCTACACCTTC
CASSIVVEHGYTF
>TRBV24-1|.|TRBD1|TRBJ1-1|15
TGTGCCACCAGTGATTGGGGACAGGGACACACTGAAGCTTTCTTT
CATSDWGQGHTEAFF
>TRBV30|.|TRBD2|TRBJ2-7|14
TGTGCCTGGAGTTGGACTAGCGGGACGGAAGAGCAGTACTTC
CAWSWTSGTEEQYF
>TRBV2|.|.|TRBJ2-1|17
TGTGCCAGCAGTGAACCGGGCGGGACGAGCTCCTACAATGAGCAGTTCTTC
CASSEPGGTSSYNEQFF
>TRBV4-2|.|.|TRBJ1-4|16
TGTGCCAGCAGCCAAGGAACATTGGCAACTAATGAAAAACTGTTTTTT
CASSQGTLATNEKLFF
>TRBV7-9|.|.|TRBJ1-3|13
TGTGCCAGCAGCTTAGCCGGGGGAAACACCATATATTTT
CASSLAGGNTIYF
>TRBV5-5|.|TRBD1|TRBJ2-1|15
TGTGCCAGCAGCTTGCCCCGGGACAGGGACAATGAGCAGTTCTTC
CASSLPRDRDNEQFF
>TRBV5-1|.|.|TRBJ1-1|14
TGCGCCAGCAGCTTGGATACAAAGAACACTGAAGCTTTCTTT
CASSLDTKNTEAFF
>TRBV19|.|TRBD2|TRBJ2-1|16
TGTGCCAGTAGTTGGGGTGGGACTAGCGGGGACAATGAGCAGTTCTTC
CASSWGGTSGDNEQFF
>TRBV3-1/TRBV3-2|.|.|TRBJ1-1|11
TGTGCCAGCAGCCACGTCACTGAAGCTTTCTTT
CASSHVTEAFF
>TRBV5-1|.|TRBD1|TRBJ2-7|15
TGCGCCAGCAGCCCGGCCGGGACAGGGGGTTACGAGCAGTACTTC
CASSPAGTGGYEQYF
>TRBV30|.|.|TRBJ1-2|13
TGTGCCTGGAGTGGACAGGCTAACTATGGCTACACCTTC
CAWSGQANYGYTF
>TRBV19|.|TRBD2|TRBJ2-1|15
TGTGCCAGTAGCCAAACTAGCGGGAGTTACAATGAGCAGTTCTTC
CASSQTSGSYNEQFF
>TRBV14|.|TRBD1|TRBJ2-1|13
TGTGCCAGCAGGTCAACAGGGGGCAATGAGCAGTTCTTC
CASRSTGGNEQFF
>TRBV12-3/TRBV12-4|once|.|TRBJ1-4|13
TGTGCCAGCAGTCTCGACAGGAGTGAAAAACTGTTTTTT
CASSLDRSEKLFF
>TRBV5-6|.|TRBD2|TRBJ2-2|18
TGTGCCAGCAGCCGTGCGAGCGGGAGGGACGAACGGACCGGGGAGCTGTTTTTT
CASSRASGRDERTGELFF
>TRBV13|once|.|TRBJ2-7|14
TGTGCCAGCAGCCCGGGACTGCGGACCTACGAGCAGTACTTC
CASSPGLRTYEQYF
>TRBV7-9|.|.|TRBJ2-1|14
TGTGCCAGTCTTTCGTCCGGGTTTTCGGATGAGCAGTTCTTC
CASLSSGFSDEQFF
>TRBV9|once|.|TRBJ1-1|14
TGTGCCAGCAGCGTTGAGCAGGGTGGCACTGAAGCTTTCTTT
CASSVEQGGTEAFF
>TRBV19|.|.|TRBJ1-5|15
TGTGCCAGTAGTACTCGGCGGGGGGGAGATCAGCCCCAGCATTTT
CASSTRRGGDQPQHF
>TRBV3-1/TRBV3-2|.|.|TRBJ2-7|14
TGTGCCAGCAGCCCCACGGGGGGCGCGGACGAGCAGTACTTC
CASSPTGGADEQYF
>TRBV7-2|.|.|TRBJ1-6|14
TGTGCCAGTCGAGCCAGGGGATTTGGTTCACCCCTCCACTTT
CASRARGFGSPLHF
>TRBV6-5|.|TRBD1|TRBJ2-7|13
TGTGCCAGCAGTACAGGGGGTGATTACGAGCAGTACTTC
CASSTGGDYEQYF
>TRBV5-1|.|.|TRBJ2-1|16
TGCGCCAGCAGCTTGGCCAACTTGCTGGGAGAGGATGAGCAGTTCTTC
CASSLANLLGEDEQFF
>TRBV2|once|TRBD1|TRBJ1-5|14
TGTGCCAGCAACACAGGGGGCGCAGGTCAGCCCCAGCATTTT
CASNTGGAGQPQHF
>TRBV19|.|TRBD1|TRBJ2-7|13
TGTGCGTCGGGACAGGACATGGCCTACGAGCAGTACTTC
CASGQDMAYEQYF
>TRBV4-1|.|TRBD1|TRBJ1-2|17
TGCGCCAGCAGCCAGCTTGGACAGGGGGTTTTATACTATGGCTACACCTTC
CASSQLGQGVLYYGYTF
>TRBV5-1|.|.|TRBJ1-1|16
TGCGCCAGCAGCCGAGGGGAGGGGGTAATGAACACTGAAGCTTTCTTT
CASSRGEGVMNTEAFF
>TRBV7-2|.|TRBD1|TRBJ2-7|15
TGTGCCAGCAGCCTAGGGGACAGGGGCACCTACGAGCAGTACTTC
CASSLGDRGTYEQYF
>TRBV27|.|TRBD2|TRBJ2-7|14
TGTGCCAGCAGTATTAGCGGGAGGGTCCACGAGCAGTACTTC
CASSISGRVHEQYF
>TRBV6-5|once|.|TRBJ1-1|15
TGTGCCAGCAGAGACGGACAGACTCTTAACACTGAAGCTTTCTTT
CASRDGQTLNTEAFF
>TRBV6-5|.|.|TRBJ2-6|16
TGTGCCAGCAGTTACAAGGGGGTCTCTGGGGCCAACGTCCTGACTTTC
CASSYKGVSGANVLTF
>TRBV6-1|.|.|TRBJ1-1|12
TGTGCCAGCTTCTCCCGCGGAGGGCAAGCTTTCTTT
CASFSRGGQAFF
>TRBV6-5|.|TRBD1|TRBJ2-4|12
TGTGCCAGCAGGGACAGGGTATACATTCAGTACTTC
CASRDRVYIQYF
>TRBV6-5|once|.|TRBJ1-6|13
TGTGCCAGCAGTTACCGGGGAGGTTCACCCCTCCACTTT
CASSYRGGSPLHF
>TRBV25-1|few|TRBD2|TRBJ2-1|17
TGTGCCAGCAGTGCCACCTTTAGCGGGAGGGGGGGCAATGAGCAGTTCTTC
CASSATFSGRGGNEQFF
>TRBV29-1|.|TRBD1|TRBJ2-7|18
TGCAGCGTTGAATGGCCAGGATATGGGGACAGGGTAAGCTACGAGCAGTACTTC
CSVEWPGYGDRVSYEQYF
>TRBV27|once|TRBD2|TRBJ2-3|17
TGTGCCAGCAGTTTCGAGACTAGCGGGAGGGCCAGTTATACGCAGTATTTT
CASSFETSGRASYTQYF
>TRBV10-3|.|TRBD1|TRBJ1-5|16
TGTGCCATCAGTGATGGTACAGGGGGAGGCAATCAGCCCCAGCATTTT
CAISDGTGGGNQPQHF
>TRBV6-1|.|TRBD2|TRBJ2-7|16
TGTGCCAGCAGTGTCCTAGCGGGTTATAGCTCCTACGAGCAGTACTTC
CASSVLAGYSSYEQYF
>TRBV11-2|.|.|TRBJ1-2|16
TGTGCCAGCAGCTCCCCCCGAGACAGATATTCCTATGGCTACACCTTC
CASSSPRDRYSYGYTF
>TRBV5-1|.|.|TRBJ1-1|17
TGCGCCAGCAGCCAGCGGGGCGGGGGGCTTTTGGACACTGAAGCTTTCTTT
CASSQRGGGLLDTEAFF
>TRBV14|.|TRBD2|TRBJ2-1|18
TGTGCCAGCAGCCAAGATATAGGACTAGCGGGAGGAGGCAATGAGCAGTTCTTC
CASSQDIGLAGGGNEQFF
>TRBV5-8|few|.|TRBJ1-4|17
TGTGCCAGCAGCTCACCTTACATTCTCGGGACTAATGAAAAACTGTTTTTT
CASSSPYILGTNEKLFF
>TRBV7-9|.|.|TRBJ2-7|15
TGTGCCAGCAGCTTCGCAGGGTTGGAACTTTACGAGCAGTACTTC
CASSFAGLELYEQYF
>TRBV4-1|once|.|TRBJ2-7|18
TGCGCCAGCAGGGCAGTGACGATCGGACCTTCGGGGTCCTACGAGCAGTACTTC
CASRAVTIGPSGSYEQYF